This is a list of T cell receptor beta chains from one sample in a study of radiotherapy plus CTLA-4 blockade in lung cancer. Sequencing used immunoSEQ multiplex PCR; TCRdb keeps in-frame clones, though not all of them. The table has tens of thousands of clones, approximately 85% seen once. The sample was peripheral blood, taken from a patient treated with radiotherapy plus ipilimumab. The receptors were gathered from a human donor with non-small cell lung cancer who had stable disease on radiotherapy plus ipilimumab. Both conserved end residues are part of each CDR3. The D gene is left open where the match is weak. Part of the rows lack a size; the others show once, few, many or a class for expanded clones.

NA	TRBJ2-5	TRBD1	TRBV28	CASRSNRGIGETQYF	TGTGCCAGTAGAAGCAACAGGGGGATAGGAGAGACCCAGTACTTC
NA	TRBJ1-4	NA	TRBV7-3	CASSRIKTDINEKLFF	TGTGCCAGCAGCCGGATAAAGACAGACATTAATGAAAAACTGTTTTTT
NA	TRBJ2-2	NA	TRBV11-2	CASSLYTTGELFF	TGTGCCAGCAGCTTATATACTACCGGGGAGCTGTTTTTT
NA	TRBJ2-6	NA	TRBV2	CASEIPRGARSGANVLTF	TGTGCCAGCGAGATCCCCCGGGGGGCCCGCTCTGGGGCCAACGTCCTGACTTTC
NA	TRBJ2-3	TRBD2	TRBV5-1	CASSLNGRGDTQYF	TGCGCCAGCAGCTTAAACGGGAGGGGAGATACGCAGTATTTT
NA	TRBJ1-2	TRBD1	TRBV7-2	CASSFFGQGDGYTF	TGTGCCAGCAGCTTCTTCGGACAGGGCGATGGCTACACCTTC
once	TRBJ2-7	TRBD2	TRBV7-2	CASSPSGRVSYEQYF	TGTGCCAGCAGTCCCTCGGGGAGGGTCTCCTACGAGCAGTACTTC
once	TRBJ1-5	TRBD1	TRBV28	CASSLLPGQGEQPQHF	TGTGCCAGCAGTTTATTACCGGGACAGGGAGAACAGCCCCAGCATTTT
once	TRBJ2-3	TRBD2	TRBV6-1	CASRTLASTDTQYF	TGTGCCAGCAGGACACTAGCGAGCACAGATACGCAGTATTTT
once	TRBJ2-2	TRBD2	TRBV6-4	CASSEREAGELFF	TGTGCCAGCAGTGAGCGGGAGGCCGGGGAGCTGTTTTTT
NA	TRBJ1-2	NA	TRBV29-1	CSVAQSGSGYGYTF	TGCAGCGTTGCCCAGTCAGGGTCCGGTTATGGCTATACCTTC
NA	TRBJ2-7	NA	TRBV7-2	CASSFSHEQYF	TGTGCCAGCAGCTTCTCCCACGAGCAGTACTTC
NA	TRBJ2-7	TRBD1	TRBV14	CASSQVSDRGYEQYF	TGTGCCAGCAGCCAAGTTTCGGACAGGGGGTACGAGCAGTACTTC
NA	TRBJ2-3	TRBD2	TRBV18	CASSPGLAGSSTDTQYF	TGTGCCAGCTCACCGGGACTAGCGGGGTCTAGCACAGATACGCAGTATTTT
once	TRBJ1-3	NA	TRBV19	CASSKGVGSVNTIYF	TGTGCCAGTAGTAAGGGGGTTGGCAGTGTAAACACCATATATTTT
NA	TRBJ2-1	NA	TRBV21-1	CASSNHSPEQFF	TGTGCCAGCAGCAACCACAGCCCTGAGCAGTTCTTC
NA	TRBJ2-7	TRBD2	TRBV5-1	CASSLVASGSYEQYF	TGCGCCAGCAGCTTGGTAGCTAGCGGCTCCTACGAGCAGTACTTC
once	TRBJ2-5	NA	TRBV9	CASSVGAAQVGPETQYF	TGTGCCAGCAGCGTAGGGGCAGCCCAAGTGGGTCCAGAGACCCAGTACTTC